The clone carrying this T cell receptor beta chain has only one observation. Its antigen is as yet unknown. This sample is part of a study of T cell responses to AZD1222 COVID-19 vaccine. Libraries were prepared by immunoSEQ multiplex PCR; TCRdb keeps only in-frame clonotypes and omits some of them. The repertoire consists of under 250,000 clones, with 93% occurring once and the leading ten covering more than 0.8%. Trimming took off 6 bases at V and 2 bases at J, with 16 bases between the two ends. Germline-derived CDR1 and CDR2 are MNHEY and SMNVEV (reference sequence). The CDR3 has 15 residues. The study's findings and limits: Baseline antibody screening turned up just a handful of seropositive AZD1222 recipients.

Source: peripheral blood, taken on day 0 of MenACWY control vaccination. The clonotype originates from an adult in good health. The rearrangement uses TRBV27 and TRBJ1-2; D gene ambiguous. The CDR3 nucleotides are TGTGCCAGCAGCCCTGCCACGGCCGGGAACTATGGCTACACCTTC. This codes for CASSPATAGNYGYTF.